One sample yielded the 30 T cell receptor beta chains listed below, sequenced in a study of vaccination and CD4 T cells after COVID-19. TCRdb recomputed calls from the PCR reads with MiXCR, one row per CDR3 protein. The sample comprises some 15,000 distinct CDR3 sequences, 66% of which are singletons, and 1.1% rests with the top ten. The material sequenced was CD4+ T cells from blood, taken after SARS-CoV-2 vaccination. All receptors derive from a human donor who had recovered from COVID-19.

The chain recombines TRBV28 with TRBJ2-1; D gene ambiguous. The germline V and J ends were trimmed by 2 bases and 5 bases, with 7 bases remaining between them. Germline lookup yields CDR1 MDHEN and CDR2 SYDVKM. The CDR3 covers 13 residues. DNA for the CDR3: TGTGCCAGCAGTTTAGAGGCTCACAATGAGCAGTTCTTC. This codes for CASSLEAHNEQFF. Using reference TRBV28 and TRBJ2-1 for the parts outside the CDR3, the full variable domain is DVKVTQSSRYLVKRTGEKVFLECVQDMDHENMFWYRQDPGLGLRLIYFSYDVKMKEKGDIPEGYSVSREKKERFSLILESASTNQTSMYLCASSLEAHNEQFFGPGTRLTVL.

V and J are TRBV7-9 and TRBJ1-4; possibly TRBD1 for D (6 bases). This CDR3 contains 15 residues. V lost 0 bases to trimming and J lost 1 base, with 6 bases between them. Germline-derived CDR1 and CDR2 are SEHNR and FQNEAQ (reference sequence). In DNA, the CDR3 is TGTGCCAGCAGCTTAGCAGGGGGAACTAATGAAAAACTGTTTTTT. Translation: CASSLAGGTNEKLFF.

This clonotype was detected a few times. The chain links TRBV18 to TRBJ2-7; D is undetermined. V lost 3 bases and J 6 bases, leaving 12 bases between the germline ends. The CDR3 runs to 13 residues. Germline V CDR1 and CDR2: KGHSH, LQKENI. The DNA for the CDR3 is TGTGCCAGCTCACCCCCGTCAGCTCGCGAGCAGTACTTC. Translated: CASSPPSAREQYF.

The rearrangement joins TRBV24-1 to TRBJ2-1; D may be TRBD2 (6 bases). V was clipped by 0 bases and J by 0 bases, with 11 bases between them. Germline lookup yields CDR1 KGHDR and CDR2 SFDVKD. The CDR3 is 17 residues long. CDR3 residues: CATSDLTSSSSYNEQFF. Written as DNA, the CDR3 is TGTGCCACCAGTGATTTGACTAGCTCCAGCTCCTACAATGAGCAGTTCTTC.

The genes are TRBV20-1 and TRBJ1-1; weak D call: TRBD1 (5 bases). The CDR3 is 14 amino acids. Germline values: CDR1 DFQATT, CDR2 SNEGSKA (reference sequence). V lost 5 bases and J 1 base, leaving 14 bases between the germline ends. The CDR3 region has the DNA TGCAGTGCTCCCGCCGGGGGGGAGAACACTGAAGCTTTCTTT. This sequence encodes CSAPAGGENTEAFF.

This clonotype was found a few times. The chain carries TRBV7-9 and TRBJ1-2; TRBD1 might be the D (6 bases). Trimming removed 1 base at V and 3 bases at J, with 6 bases between. The CDR3 contains 13 residues. Germline V gene lookup returns CDR1 SEHNR and CDR2 FQNEAQ (reference sequence). This CDR3 is CASSLGQDYGYTF. The CDR3 nucleotides read TGTGCCAGCAGCTTAGGACAGGACTATGGCTACACCTTC.

The chain recombines TRBV28 with TRBJ2-2; possible D gene TRBD1, 6 bases. The CDR3 loop spans 13 amino acids. Per germline, CDR1 MDHEN and CDR2 SYDVKM. V lost 4 bases and J lost 5, with 8 bases in between. CDR3 protein: CASSWGRTGELFF. The CDR3 nucleotides are TGTGCCAGCAGTTGGGGGCGGACCGGGGAGCTGTTTTTT. Full variable domain (outside the CDR3, taken from reference TRBV28 and TRBJ2-2): DVKVTQSSRYLVKRTGEKVFLECVQDMDHENMFWYRQDPGLGLRLIYFSYDVKMKEKGDIPEGYSVSREKKERFSLILESASTNQTSMYLCASSWGRTGELFFGEGSRLTVL.

The rearrangement joins TRBV6-2 or TRBV6-3 to TRBJ2-7; TRBD2 matches at 7 bases. Per germline, CDR1 MNHEY and CDR2 SVGEGT. The V and J ends lost 6 bases and 6 bases, in that order; junction bases with no gene match: 14. This CDR3 has 15 amino acids. The CDR3, as DNA: TGTGCCAGCAGAGAAAGCGGGACTATTCATTCCGAGCAGTACTTC. Its protein product is CASRESGTIHSEQYF.

This clonotype was detected a few times. The rearrangement uses TRBV2 and TRBJ1-5, with 7 bases fitting TRBD1. Germline V gives CDR1 SNHLY, CDR2 FYNNEI. The CDR3 runs to 14 residues. J gave up 2 bases and V 8 bases, and 6 bases lay outside the gene matches. The CDR3 region is CASRNRGGNQPQHF. The CDR3 DNA is TGTGCCAGCCGTAACAGGGGTGGCAATCAGCCCCAGCATTTT.

J is TRBJ2-3 and V is TRBV7-2, with D perhaps matching TRBD1 (8 bases). Germline CDR1 SGHTA, CDR2 FQGNSA. CDR3 length: 15 residues. V shed 2 bases and J shed 4 bases, with 13 bases lying between them. As DNA, the CDR3 is TGTGCCAGCAGCTTAAACAGGGGGGGCGCAGATACGCAGTATTTT. Its protein product is CASSLNRGGADTQYF.

The chain carries TRBV7-3 and TRBJ2-1; 11 positions match TRBD2. CDR3 length equals 18 residues. The V and J ends lost 0 bases and 7 bases, in that order; junction bases with no gene match: 11. Looked up from germline, CDR1 is SGHTA and CDR2 is FQGTGA. CDR3 amino acids: CASSLTVGIAGGKNEQFF. As DNA, the CDR3 is TGTGCCAGCAGCTTAACGGTTGGGATAGCGGGAGGGAAGAATGAGCAGTTCTTC.

This chain uses TRBV5-6 with TRBJ2-1, with TRBD2 matching 11 bases. This CDR3 is built from 16 residues. The V and J ends lost 1 base and 5 bases, in that order; junction bases with no gene match: 5. The germline V gene has CDR1 SGHDT and CDR2 YYEEEE. The CDR3 DNA reads as TGTGCCAGCAGCTTGTTCGGGACTAGCGGTAACAATGAGCAGTTCTTC. Amino acids: CASSLFGTSGNNEQFF.

The gene calls are TRBV15 and TRBJ1-2, with TRBD1 matching 7 bases. The V and J ends lost 1 base and 3 bases, in that order; junction bases with no gene match: 5. The CDR3 covers 15 residues. Germline V lookup: CDR1 LNHNV, CDR2 YYDKDF (reference sequence). The CDR3 region has the DNA TGTGCCACCAGCAGAGCCGGCAGGGGGTACTATGGCTACACCTTC. It yields the protein CATSRAGRGYYGYTF.

The genes are TRBV7-2 and TRBJ2-4; D is unclear. The CDR3 is 14 residues long. CDR1 and CDR2 (germline): SGHTA, FQGNSA. The V and J ends lost 0 bases and 8 bases respectively, with 11 bases between them. The CDR3 DNA is TGTGCCAGCAGCTTAGCAGGCCTCGGCGACATTCAGTACTTC. The encoded protein is CASSLAGLGDIQYF. The variable domain in full, with the rest retrieved from reference TRBV7-2 and TRBJ2-4, is GAGVSQSPSNKVTEKGKDVELRCDPISGHTALYWYRQSLGQGLEFLIYFQGNSAPDKSGLPSDRFSAERTGGSVSTLTIQRTQQEDSAVYLCASSLAGLGDIQYFGAGTRLSVL.

This clonotype was seen only a few times. The chain employs TRBV27 and TRBJ1-5; 9 nucleotides align to TRBD1. V gave up 2 bases and J gave up 0 bases; unmatched junction bases: 11. The CDR3 has 19 residues. Germline V gene sequence: CDR1 MNHEY, CDR2 SMNVEV (reference sequence). CDR3 sequence reads: CASSLRGQGWDFSNQPQHF. Written as DNA, the CDR3 is TGTGCCAGCAGTTTAAGGGGACAGGGATGGGATTTTAGCAATCAGCCCCAGCATTTT.

The gene calls are TRBV6-2 or TRBV6-3 and TRBJ1-5; unclear D gene. Trimming stripped 2 bases from V and 7 bases from J, with 15 bases between. This CDR3 spans 15 amino acids. Germline CDR1 reads MNHEY; CDR2 reads SVGEGT. Here the CDR3 reads CASSYASGEGQPQHF. The CDR3 coding sequence is TGTGCCAGCAGTTACGCTTCAGGTGAGGGACAGCCCCAGCATTTT.

This clonotype was detected only once. The V and J genes are TRBV28 and TRBJ1-2; D unclear. CDR3 size: 16 residues. The ends were cut back, 4 bases at V and 6 bases at J, with 21 bases in the middle. Per germline, CDR1 MDHEN and CDR2 SYDVKM. Here the CDR3 reads CASSSLGSTTPNGYTF. CDR3 nucleotides: TGTGCCAGCAGTTCCCTCGGCAGTACTACACCTAATGGCTACACCTTC.

The V call is TRBV20-1, the J call TRBJ2-7; D gene uncertain. Germline V gene lookup returns CDR1 DFQATT and CDR2 SNEGSKA (reference sequence). V was pared by 3 bases and J by 3 bases, with 12 bases between. The CDR3 is made up of 13 amino acids. DNA of the CDR3: TGCAGTGCTAGTCCGACGGTTCTCTACGAGCAGTACTTC. Its protein product is CSASPTVLYEQYF.

This clonotype showed up just a few times. The chain carries TRBV5-8 and TRBJ1-1; 9 bases fit TRBD1. The V segment lost 6 bases and the J segment 4 bases; nucleotides outside the gene matches: 7. Germline V gene lookup returns CDR1 SGHTS and CDR2 YDEGEE. This CDR3 is 14 amino acids long. The CDR3 sequence: CASTRDRVITEAFF. The CDR3 DNA is TGTGCCAGCACACGGGACAGGGTAATCACTGAAGCTTTCTTT.

About this clonotype itself: Germline is not matched at one junction end, which may reflect a read error. V gene TRBV10-3 combines with J gene TRBJ2-3; 8 bases are shared with TRBD1. Germline loops: CDR1 ENHRY, CDR2 SYGVKD. The CDR3 totals 16 residues. CDR3 sequence (DNA): TGTGCCAGCAGTTACTCGAAGGACAGGGCCTACGATACGCAGTATTTT. Protein product: CASSYSKDRAYDTQYF.

The chain couples TRBV28 to TRBJ2-2; D remains ambiguous. Germline V gene data show CDR1 as MDHEN and CDR2 as SYDVKM. This CDR3 is 16 amino acids long. V was cut by 4 bases and J by 1 base, with 13 bases left in between. Here the CDR3 DNA reads TGTGCCAGCAGTTCCCGGGCCGTACTGAACACCGGGGAGCTGTTTTTT. Protein product: CASSSRAVLNTGELFF.

The table lists this clonotype with a few counts. The chain carries TRBV27 and TRBJ1-5; 8 positions agree with TRBD1. The CDR3 sequence is 13 residues long. The trim removed 4 bases at V and 8 bases at J, leaving 4 bases unmatched. Germline V gives CDR1 MNHEY, CDR2 SMNVEV (reference sequence). The CDR3 sequence: CASSSHRGEPQHF. The CDR3 DNA sequence: TGTGCCAGCAGTTCCCACAGGGGGGAGCCCCAGCATTTT.

The chain carries TRBV5-1 and TRBJ2-6; D not certain. Germline V lookup: CDR1 SGHRS, CDR2 YFSETQ. V shed 0 bases and J shed 5 bases, with 6 bases lying between them. The CDR3 loop spans 14 amino acids. In nucleotides, the CDR3 is TGCGCCAGCAGCTTGGATTCAAGGGCCAACGTCCTGACTTTC. Protein sequence: CASSLDSRANVLTF.

The chain is built from TRBV19 and TRBJ1-5, with D possibly matching TRBD1 (6 bases). The CDR3 contains 15 residues. CDR1 is LNHDA, CDR2 SQIVND, per germline (reference sequence). The V gene lost 9 bases and the J gene lost 2 bases, with 17 bases spanning the gap. CDR3 DNA sequence: TGTGCCAGCCGATCCACAGGGCGTGGCAATCAGCCCCAGCATTTT. Its protein is CASRSTGRGNQPQHF.

The chain employs TRBV25-1 and TRBJ2-5; perhaps TRBD2 as D (5 bases). CDR1 MGHDK and CDR2 SYGVNS come from the germline V gene. Trimming took 5 bases from V and 5 from J, leaving 12 bases between them. There are 13 residues in the CDR3. The chain's CDR3 is CASSNPEDETQYF. The CDR3 nucleotides are TGTGCCAGCAGTAATCCGGAGGACGAGACCCAGTACTTC.

V and J are TRBV27 and TRBJ2-3; maybe TRBD1 (6 bases). Trimming removed 6 bases at V and 2 bases at J, with 21 bases between. The CDR3 has 17 amino acids. Germline assignment: CDR1 MNHEY and CDR2 SMNVEV (reference sequence). The CDR3 spells CASRPTKNNRDTDTQYF. In DNA form, the CDR3 reads TGTGCCAGCAGACCAACCAAAAACAACAGGGACACAGATACGCAGTATTTT.

This clonotype was picked up a small number of times. J is TRBJ1-2 and V is TRBV18, with a weak D call TRBD1 (5 bases). Germline CDR1 is KGHSH and CDR2 is LQKENI. The V gene lost 2 bases and the J gene lost 7 bases, with 11 bases spanning the gap. This CDR3 spans 13 amino acids. CDR3 region: CASSPGAGGGYTF. The DNA of the CDR3 is TGTGCCAGCTCACCAGGGGCGGGAGGTGGCTACACCTTC.

There are a few counts of this clonotype. This chain joins TRBV2 and TRBJ1-5; 10 bases map to TRBD1. The junction had 4 bases not matched to a gene; V was cut back by 5 bases and J by 6 bases. CDR3 length: 14 amino acids. Germline assignment: CDR1 SNHLY and CDR2 FYNNEI. CDR3 region: CASSPGTGVQPQHF. CDR3 nucleotides: TGTGCCAGCAGTCCCGGGACAGGGGTTCAGCCCCAGCATTTT.

This clonotype has more than one count but fewer than ten. This chain connects TRBV20-1 to TRBJ1-1; 10 nucleotides align to TRBD1. CDR1 DFQATT and CDR2 SNEGSKA come from the germline V gene (reference sequence). The V gene end was trimmed by 5 bases and the J gene end by 7 bases; junction bases not matched to a gene: 13. The CDR3 runs to 15 residues. The CDR3 DNA follows: TGCAGTGCTCGACAGGGGGCAGGTCAGGCACTTGAAGCTTTCTTT. Encoded protein: CSARQGAGQALEAFF.

This clonotype was detected a few times. V is TRBV7-2 and J is TRBJ1-2; 7 bases align to TRBD1. The V gene end was trimmed by 5 bases and the J gene end by 5 bases; junction bases not matched to a gene: 11. The CDR3 has 15 amino acids. From germline, CDR1 is SGHTA and CDR2 FQGNSA. Written as DNA, the CDR3 is TGTGCCAGCAGCGAAGACAGGGCTTCCCTTTATGGCTACACCTTC. Protein product: CASSEDRASLYGYTF.